Each of the 3 T cell receptor beta chains below was sequenced from the same sample in a study of OX40 agonist ivuxolimab in advanced cancers. Clones were read by immunoSEQ multiplex PCR, and TCRdb kept only the in-frame ones, dropping some. The sample has approximately 96,000 clones; roughly 87% are singletons. The source material was CD4+ or CD8+ T cells sorted from blood, sampled in a trial of the OX40 agonist ivuxolimab. The receptors shown here come from an adult with an advanced solid tumor such as melanoma, head and neck, liver or kidney cancer.

This chain links TRBV4-3 with TRBJ2-3; D call uncertain. V was pared by 3 bases and J by 6 bases, with 16 bases between. The CDR3 has 15 amino acids. Per the germline V gene, CDR1 is LGHNA and CDR2 is YSLEER. The chain's CDR3 is CASSHNRGISDTQYF. The CDR3 DNA reads as TGCGCCAGCAGCCACAACCGCGGCATTTCCGATACGCAGTATTTT.

The chain employs TRBV5-6 and TRBJ1-4; D might be TRBD1 (6 bases). Trimming removed 5 bases at V and 7 bases at J, with 27 bases between. Germline-derived CDR1 and CDR2 are SGHDT and YYEEEE. This CDR3 spans 18 amino acids. The CDR3 loop reads CASSLKAGHPPGGEKLFF. CDR3 bases: TGTGCCAGCAGTTTGAAGGCGGGACACCCCCCTGGAGGTGAAAAACTGTTTTTT.

J is TRBJ2-1 and V is TRBV6-5; D is possibly TRBD2 (5 bases). Between the trimmed V and J ends, which lost 0 bases and 6 bases, there was a span of 9 bases. The CDR3 has 14 amino acids. CDR1 and CDR2 from the germline V gene are MNHEY and SVGAGI. CDR3 sequence: CASSYSRAVNEQFF. The DNA of the CDR3 is TGTGCCAGCAGTTACTCGAGGGCAGTCAATGAGCAGTTCTTC.